Listed here are 12 T cell receptor beta chains from one sample, sequenced in a study of blood T cell repertoires in COVID-19. Sequencing was performed with immunoSEQ multiplex PCR; in TCRdb, only in-frame clones are kept and a portion is missing. Here the sample spans about 240,000 clones, around 86% being singletons. The source material was PBMCs or T cells enriched from blood (not recorded which). Receptor source: a woman in her forties with acute COVID-19.

The CDR3 DNA sequence: TGTGCCAGTAGTATAAGGGGTACAGCAGAAGCTTTCTTT. It codes for CASSIRGTAEAFF. The gene calls are TRBV19 and TRBJ1-1, with D perhaps matching TRBD1 (5 bases). Deletions cut 2 bases from V and 8 bases from J, with 12 bases between. In germline, CDR1 is LNHDA, CDR2 SQIVND (reference sequence). This CDR3 region has 13 residues.

The chain is built from TRBV5-1 and TRBJ2-2, with a weak D call TRBD1 (6 bases). This CDR3 region has 16 residues. V lost 0 bases, J lost 4 bases, and 13 bases lay in between. Germline V gives CDR1 SGHRS, CDR2 YFSETQ. The DNA for the CDR3 is TGCGCCAGCAGCTTGGTTTTACTAGGGGGCACCGGGGAGCTGTTTTTT. Protein: CASSLVLLGGTGELFF. Full variable domain (outside the CDR3, taken from reference TRBV5-1 and TRBJ2-2): KAGVTQTPRYLIKTRGQQVTLSCSPISGHRSVSWYQQTPGQGLQFLFEYFSETQRNKGNFPGRFSGRQFSNSRSEMNVSTLELGDSALYLCASSLVLLGGTGELFFGEGSRLTVL.

The chain carries TRBV24-1 and TRBJ2-7; a weak D match, TRBD2 (6 bases). The germline V and J ends were trimmed by 5 bases and 4 bases, with 11 bases remaining between them. The CDR3 covers 13 residues. The germline gives CDR1 KGHDR, CDR2 SFDVKD. The CDR3 loop is CATSVGAGYEQYF. Here the CDR3 DNA reads TGTGCCACCAGTGTTGGGGCGGGGTACGAGCAGTACTTC.

This rearrangement joins TRBV13 to TRBJ2-1, with 9 nucleotides matching TRBD2. Per germline, CDR1 PRHDT and CDR2 FYEKMQ (reference sequence). There are 15 residues in the CDR3. The trim removed 0 bases at V and 8 bases at J, leaving 5 bases unmatched. CDR3 sequence: CASSLGREGRYEQFF. CDR3 in DNA: TGTGCCAGCAGCTTAGGGCGGGAGGGCCGGTATGAGCAGTTCTTC.

The rearrangement links TRBV11-3 to TRBJ2-7; D is ambiguous. The germline V and J ends were trimmed by 0 bases and 0 bases, with 6 bases remaining between them. The CDR3 has 14 amino acids. CDR1 is SGHNT and CDR2 is YENEEA in the germline V gene. CDR3 nucleotides: TGTGCCAGCAGCTTAGAACAGTTCTCCTACGAGCAGTACTTC. Residues: CASSLEQFSYEQYF.

The rearrangement uses TRBV3-1 (or the pseudogene TRBV3-2) and TRBJ2-7, with D possibly TRBD1 on 6 matching bases. V lost 1 base and J 3 bases, leaving 10 bases between the germline ends. The CDR3 has 14 residues. CDR1 is LGHDT, CDR2 YNNKEL, per germline (reference sequence). The CDR3 region is CASSQADRDYEQYF. The CDR3 bases are TGTGCCAGCAGCCAAGCGGACAGAGACTACGAGCAGTACTTC.

The gene calls are TRBV6-5 and TRBJ1-1; TRBD1 aligns across 8 bases. CDR1 is MNHEY and CDR2 is SVGAGI in the germline V gene. The CDR3 totals 14 residues. With V trimmed by 6 bases and J by 4 bases, 7 bases remained unmatched. CDR3 nucleotide sequence: TGTGCCAGCAGGGGGACAGGTCGTGGCACTGAAGCTTTCTTT. Protein product: CASRGTGRGTEAFF.

The sample holds one count of this clone. The chain uses TRBV27 and TRBJ2-1; 7 nucleotides agree with TRBD1. J gave up 4 bases and V 6 bases, and 9 bases lay outside the gene matches. From germline, CDR1 is MNHEY and CDR2 SMNVEV (reference sequence). CDR3 length equals 15 residues. The CDR3 DNA reads as TGTGCCAGCAGACAGGGGAAGATACCTTACAATGAGCAGTTCTTC. The encoded protein is CASRQGKIPYNEQFF.

V is TRBV18 and J is TRBJ1-6; 9 bases agree with TRBD1. The germline CDR1 and CDR2 sequences are KGHSH and LQKENI. J lost 7 bases, V lost 3 bases, and 4 bases had no gene match. This CDR3 has 15 amino acids. CDR3 coding DNA: TGTGCCAGCTCACCCTTCGACAGGGGGAATTCACCCCTCCACTTT. Protein product: CASSPFDRGNSPLHF.

The J gene is TRBJ2-7, the V gene TRBV6-5, with TRBD2 identical over 11 bases. This CDR3 is built from 14 residues. Trimming at V came to 6 bases and at J to 3 bases, leaving 4 bases not matched to a gene. Germline V lookup: CDR1 MNHEY, CDR2 SVGAGI. The CDR3 region is CASSLAGGGYEQYF. CDR3 in DNA: TGTGCCAGCAGCCTAGCGGGAGGTGGCTACGAGCAGTACTTC.

The CDR3 loop is CASSLLLGSADTQYF. The CDR3 DNA follows: TGTGCCAGCAGCCTATTACTAGGTTCCGCAGATACGCAGTATTTT. V is TRBV11-2 and J is TRBJ2-3; maybe TRBD2 (5 bases). Trimming shortened V by 5 bases and J by 4 bases, and 16 bases separated the two germline ends. The germline V gene has CDR1 SGHAT and CDR2 FQNNGV. The CDR3 is 15 residues long.

The rearrangement links TRBV14 to TRBJ2-5; tentative D call: TRBD2 (7 bases). Trimming pared 4 bases from V and 5 bases from J, leaving 17 bases between. Germline V lookup: CDR1 SGHDN, CDR2 FVKESK. The length of the CDR3 is 15 residues. The CDR3 protein is CASSLLQGGEETQYF. The CDR3 nucleotides read TGTGCCAGCAGCCTATTACAAGGGGGGGAGGAGACCCAGTACTTC. The full variable domain, rest sourced from reference TRBV14 and TRBJ2-5, is EAGVTQFPSHSVIEKGQTVTLRCDPISGHDNLYWYRRVMGKEIKFLLHFVKESKQDESGMPNNRFLAERTGGTYSTLKVQPAELEDSGVYFCASSLLQGGEETQYFGPGTRLLVL.